This TCR beta chain was obtained from a study of shared clonotypes between healthy human individuals. Overall study: Each donor's CD4 naive and CD4 memory cells filled three plates apiece, CD8 naive two, and CD8 memory one. Study-level results: Clonotypes shared by all four donors outscored non-shared clonotypes in generation probability.

Comments on this clone: What it binds is not known.

V was clipped by 5 bases and J by 3 bases, with 8 bases between them. The CDR3 loop spans 13 amino acids. Germline V lookup: CDR1 LGHNA, CDR2 YSLEER. Original data processing: In the immunoSEQ data, sequences were junction-only and lacked quality scores, so filtering differed. Assay used: immunoSEQ multiplex PCR; TCRdb lists only in-frame clones, some missing. Clone size and V and J calls were adopted from that table, with D and trimming inferred from the DNA. The sample yields 2 million to 3 million clones, more than 80% seen once. The donor population consisted of healthy HIV-negative adults with no recent acute infections or vaccinations.

Sequencing was performed on naive CD4+ T cells sorted from blood. Indicated subset: CD45RA+ positively selected. The V gene is TRBV4-3, the J gene TRBJ1-5; D is ambiguous. This TCR derives from a man aged 18 to 30 in good health. Written as DNA, the CDR3 is TGCGCCAGCAGCAAGGAGTCCAATCAGCCCCAGCATTTT. Protein sequence: CASSKESNQPQHF.